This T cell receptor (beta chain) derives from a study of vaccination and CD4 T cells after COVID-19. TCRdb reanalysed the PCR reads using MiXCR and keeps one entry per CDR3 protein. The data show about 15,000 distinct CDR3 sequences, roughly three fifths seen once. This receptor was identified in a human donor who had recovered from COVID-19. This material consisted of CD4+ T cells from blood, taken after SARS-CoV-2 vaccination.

CDR3 residues: CASYPGTSQETQYF. CDR3 nucleotide sequence: TGTGCCAGCTACCCCGGGACATCCCAAGAGACCCAGTACTTC. The chain couples TRBV6-2 or TRBV6-3 to TRBJ2-5, with D possibly TRBD1 on 6 matching bases. The CDR3 totals 14 residues. Trimming pared 8 bases from V and 1 base from J, leaving 14 bases between. The germline V gene has CDR1 MNHEY and CDR2 SVGEGT.